The 22 T cell receptor beta chains below were found in one sample sequenced in a study of T cells in Graves' hyperthyroidism and ophthalmopathy (dated by TCRdb to 2018 to 2020). Receptors were amplified or captured by multiplex PCR. Sequencing was performed on an Illumina HiSeq 2000. The TCR beta CDR3 regions were amplified from RNA transcripts. The first round of RT-PCR for the TCR CDR3 was performed with the HTBI primer set and the Qiagen OneStep RT-PCR kit. Clones were called with MiXCR by TCRdb after fastp trimmed the public reads at Q25, and only in-frame beta chains were retained. Rows with a matching CDR3 protein are joined into one entry that keeps the most common DNA and genes. The sample records 300,000 to 450,000 distinct CDR3 sequences, roughly 13% of which are singletons. The biggest ten clones account for roughly 8.3% of the sample. Sequencing used blood. The source is a woman aged 18-29 years with Graves' hyperthyroidism.

This clonotype has a count of ten or more. CDR3 loop: CASSDLVGSNWETQYF. The CDR3 DNA reads as TGTGCCAGCAGCGACCTGGTAGGGTCCAACTGGGAGACCCAGTACTTC. The chain carries TRBV28 and TRBJ2-5; D unresolved. The V end was cut by 6 bases, the J end by 5 bases, with 22 bases between. The CDR3 extends over 16 amino acids. Germline CDR1 reads MDHEN; CDR2 reads SYDVKM.

This clonotype was seen ten or more times. V gene TRBV28 combines with J gene TRBJ1-3; TRBD1 matches 7 bases. This CDR3 region has 16 residues. Germline V CDR1 and CDR2: MDHEN, SYDVKM. Trimming removed 5 bases from V and 3 bases from J; junction bases left unmatched: 10. The CDR3 region has the DNA TGTGCCAGCAGTCCCCCGGACAGGATGAGTGGAAACACCATATATTTT. Translated: CASSPPDRMSGNTIYF.

There are a few counts of this clonotype. A junction boundary mismatches the germline segment, possibly from a read error. J is TRBJ2-1 and V is TRBV6-1; 12 positions agree with TRBD2. The CDR3 consists of 14 residues. The germline V gene has CDR1 MNHNS and CDR2 SASEGT. This CDR3 is CASTEGWTSGTYFF. Written as DNA, the CDR3 is TGTGCCAGCACTGAAGGTTGGACTAGCGGGACCTACTTCTTC.

This clonotype was seen ten or more times. CDR3 protein: CSAREAGAGTEAFF. For the CDR3, the DNA is TGCAGTGCTAGAGAGGCGGGGGCCGGCACTGAAGCTTTCTTT. This chain joins TRBV20-1 and TRBJ1-1; D possibly corresponds to TRBD1 (6 bases). The CDR3 runs to 14 residues. Germline V gives CDR1 DFQATT, CDR2 SNEGSKA (reference sequence). Trimming cost V 0 bases and J 4 bases, with 12 bases left between them.

In this sample, this clonotype turned up many times. The chain uses TRBV13 and TRBJ2-7, with D possibly being TRBD1 (6 bases). The V gene lost 5 bases and the J gene lost 9 bases, with 26 bases spanning the gap. Per the germline V gene, CDR1 is PRHDT and CDR2 is FYEKMQ (reference sequence). This CDR3 contains 16 residues. CDR3: CASSVTTGSHSPWQYF. The CDR3 coding sequence is TGTGCCAGCAGCGTAACAACAGGGAGCCATTCCCCCTGGCAGTACTTC. The whole variable domain, filled in from reference TRBV13 and TRBJ2-7, reads AAGVIQSPRHLIKEKRETATLKCYPIPRHDTVYWYQQGPGQDPQFLISFYEKMQSDKGSIPDRFSAQQFSDYHSELNMSSLELGDSALYFCASSVTTGSHSPWQYFGPGTRLTVT.

This clonotype was detected ten times or more. The genes are TRBV5-1 and TRBJ2-7, with D unresolved. In germline, CDR1 is SGHRS, CDR2 YFSETQ. The V end lost 4 bases, the J end lost 6 bases, and 11 bases lay between the germline ends. The CDR3 length is 12 residues. CDR3 nucleotides: TGCGCCAGCAGCCCGTCCGGCAGCGAGCAGTACTTC. This encodes CASSPSGSEQYF.

In this sample, this clonotype turned up a few times. This chain uses TRBV4-2 with TRBJ2-3; 12 positions match TRBD2. Trimming removed 8 bases from V and 0 bases from J; junction bases left unmatched: 9. In germline, CDR1 is LGHNA, CDR2 YNFKEQ. This CDR3 has 17 residues. This chain's CDR3 is CASGRTSGDSSTDTQYF. The CDR3, as DNA: TGTGCCAGCGGCCGGACTAGCGGGGACTCTAGCACAGATACGCAGTATTTT.

This clonotype was observed many times. The V gene is TRBV3-1, the J gene TRBJ1-1, with D hard to call. The ends were cut back, 8 bases at V and 0 bases at J, with 7 bases in the middle. CDR3 length: 12 amino acids. Germline V gives CDR1 LGHDT, CDR2 YNNKEL (reference sequence). Written as DNA, the CDR3 is TGTGCCAGCCAGACCCTGAACACTGAAGCTTTCTTT. It translates to CASQTLNTEAFF.

This clonotype has at least ten counts. V gene TRBV5-6 combines with J gene TRBJ2-3; 7 positions match TRBD2. CDR3 size: 16 residues. The germline CDR1 and CDR2 sequences are SGHDT and YYEEEE. V lost 2 bases to trimming and J lost 4 bases; unmatched junction nucleotides: 10. The CDR3 DNA is TGTGCCAGCAGCTTCCGGACTAGGCGAGGCGCAGATACGCAGTATTTT. This encodes CASSFRTRRGADTQYF.

This clonotype occurred many times. V is TRBV7-3 and J is TRBJ2-3; D perhaps matches TRBD1 (6 bases). Germline values: CDR1 SGHTA, CDR2 FQGTGA. Trimming removed 3 bases at V and 1 base at J, with 11 bases between. CDR3 length: 15 amino acids. In DNA form, the CDR3 reads TGTGCCAGCAGCTTCCAGGGGTTGCGCACAGATACGCAGTATTTT. Residues: CASSFQGLRTDTQYF.

This clonotype was counted ten times or more. This chain links TRBV29-1 with TRBJ1-5, with D uncertain. The CDR3 totals 12 residues. Trimming removed 3 bases at V and 8 bases at J, with 11 bases between. Germline-derived CDR1 and CDR2 are SQVTM and ANQGSEA. The CDR3, as DNA: TGCAGCGTTGATATAAAGGGTGAGCCCCAGCATTTT. Protein product: CSVDIKGEPQHF.

The chain has TRBV7-3 and TRBJ1-1; tentative D call: TRBD1 (5 bases). The CDR3 is 14 amino acids. V was shortened by 5 bases and J by 4 bases, with 14 bases between the two germline ends. Per germline, CDR1 SGHTA and CDR2 FQGTGA. The CDR3 loop reads CASSPTGPGTEAFF. In DNA form, the CDR3 reads TGTGCCAGCAGCCCTACGGGACCGGGCACTGAAGCTTTCTTT.

This clonotype was counted ten times or more. This chain links TRBV10-3 with TRBJ1-3; 11 bases map to TRBD1. Germline values: CDR1 ENHRY, CDR2 SYGVKD. J lost 1 base, V lost 7 bases, and 3 bases had no gene match. This CDR3 is built from 15 residues. DNA of the CDR3: TGTGCCATCACCCGGGACAGGGGGTCTGGAAACACCATATATTTT. Amino acid sequence: CAITRDRGSGNTIYF.

At least ten counts were recorded for this clonotype. V gene TRBV19 combines with J gene TRBJ1-4; 8 bases map to TRBD1. Germline V CDR1 and CDR2: LNHDA, SQIVND (reference sequence). The CDR3 is made up of 15 amino acids. Unmatched junction bases numbered 5, after V lost 8 bases and J lost 0 bases. CDR3 sequence (DNA): TGTGCCAGTTTGGGACAGGCTGCAACTAATGAAAAACTGTTTTTT. Protein product: CASLGQAATNEKLFF.

This clonotype was recorded many times. The chain couples TRBV3-1 to TRBJ2-2; 8 bases fit TRBD2. Germline CDR1 reads LGHDT; CDR2 reads YNNKEL (reference sequence). V gave up 0 bases and J gave up 0 bases; unmatched junction bases: 3. The CDR3 totals 17 residues. In nucleotides, the CDR3 is TGTGCCAGCAGCCAAGATCTGGGACTAGCGAACACCGGGGAGCTGTTTTTT. Residues: CASSQDLGLANTGELFF. Combining the CDR3 with reference TRBV3-1 and TRBJ2-2 gives the whole variable domain DTAVSQTPKYLVTQMGNDKSIKCEQNLGHDTMYWYKQDSKKFLKIMFSYNNKELIINETVPNRFSPKSPDKAHLNLHINSLELGDSAVYFCASSQDLGLANTGELFFGEGSRLTVL.

This clonotype was seen ten or more times. V is TRBV6-2 or TRBV6-3 and J is TRBJ1-1; perhaps TRBD1 as D (5 bases). Between the trimmed V and J ends, which lost 6 bases and 0 bases, there was a span of 17 bases. Germline values: CDR1 MNHEY, CDR2 SVGEGT. The CDR3 totals 16 residues. This CDR3 is CASRTIPDSLNTEAFF. The CDR3 bases are TGTGCCAGCAGGACTATCCCCGACAGCCTGAACACTGAAGCTTTCTTT.

This clonotype was detected many times. The chain couples TRBV7-2 to TRBJ1-6, with TRBD1 matching 9 bases. Per germline, CDR1 SGHTA and CDR2 FQGNSA. Germline trimming cut 5 bases from V and 8 bases from J; bases unmatched to any gene: 7. The CDR3 extends over 15 amino acids. The CDR3 loop is CASSPLQGADSPLHF. The CDR3 DNA is TGTGCCAGCAGCCCATTACAGGGGGCGGATTCACCCCTCCACTTT.

This clonotype has ten or more counts. The rearrangement links TRBV15 to TRBJ1-1, with 8 bases lining up with TRBD1. CDR3 length equals 16 residues. Germline CDR1 is LNHNV and CDR2 is YYDKDF (reference sequence). V lost 0 bases and J lost 4; bases outside the gene matches: 7. The CDR3 reads CATSRDPLDRATEAFF. The CDR3 region has the DNA TGTGCCACCAGCAGAGATCCCCTGGACAGGGCCACTGAAGCTTTCTTT. Full variable domain (rest looked up from reference TRBV15 and TRBJ1-1): DAMVIQNPRYQVTQFGKPVTLSCSQTLNHNVMYWYQQKSSQAPKLLFHYYDKDFNNEADTPDNFQSRRPNTSFCFLDIRSPGLGDTAMYLCATSRDPLDRATEAFFGQGTRLTVV.

This clonotype was detected many times. V and J are TRBV7-9 and TRBJ2-3; 13 nucleotides match TRBD2. With 5 bases clipped from V and 6 bases from J, the junction kept 8 bases outside the gene matches. The CDR3 is 16 amino acids. Germline V CDR1 and CDR2: SEHNR, FQNEAQ (reference sequence). The CDR3 is CASSPWTSGSSDTQYF. The CDR3, as DNA: TGTGCCAGCAGCCCCTGGACTAGCGGGAGCAGCGATACGCAGTATTTT.

This clonotype was seen more than once but under ten times. The chain is built from TRBV20-1 and TRBJ2-3; D remains unclear. V lost 0 bases, J lost 0 bases, and 10 bases lay in between. The CDR3 spans 15 residues. CDR1 and CDR2 from the germline V gene are DFQATT and SNEGSKA (reference sequence). CDR3 in DNA: TGCAGTGCTAGAGATGTCGCCTCTAGCACAGATACGCAGTATTTT. The encoded protein is CSARDVASSTDTQYF.

The chain joins TRBV10-3 to TRBJ2-2; possible D gene TRBD1, 6 bases. Germline CDR1 is ENHRY and CDR2 is SYGVKD. V dropped 10 bases and J dropped 4 bases, with 19 bases sitting between them. The CDR3 has 15 residues. The CDR3 coding sequence is TGTGCCACCACCCGGGTGGGGGCGACCACCGGGGAGCTGTTTTTT. This encodes CATTRVGATTGELFF.

The chain couples TRBV3-1 to TRBJ2-5; the D call may be TRBD1 or TRBD2 (5 bases each). The germline CDR1 and CDR2 sequences are LGHDT and YNNKEL (reference sequence). The CDR3 covers 16 residues. V was cut by 3 bases and J by 1 base, with 15 bases left in between. The chain's CDR3 is CASSHAQRDLQETQYF. CDR3 sequence (DNA): TGTGCCAGCAGCCACGCCCAAAGGGACCTCCAAGAGACCCAGTACTTC.